A selection of T cell receptor beta chains follows, all from one sample in a study of identical twins. MiXCR was run by TCRdb on the 5' RACE reads, yielding one entry per CDR3 protein. The sample holds roughly 690,000 distinct CDR3 sequences, around 20% seen once. These data were likewise used in another study, on T cells expressing NK-cell markers.

Material for sequencing was PBMCs. The source of these receptors is a woman younger than 30 in good health. Each CDR3 is given with its conserved first and last residue. D genes are given only for firm matches. The size field is filled for only some rows; it gives once, few, many or a size class.

clone size	V gene	D gene	J gene	CDR3 protein
many	TRBV20-1	NA	TRBJ2-5	CSASDSIQETQYF
few	TRBV5-5	TRBD2	TRBJ2-4	CASSGGGLLLAKNIQYF
few	TRBV24-1	TRBD1	TRBJ2-1	CATSDDRARNEQFF
few	TRBV12-3/TRBV12-4	NA	TRBJ2-7	CASSFSGRNYEQYF
NA	TRBV9	TRBD1	TRBJ2-7	CASSLDPGQTYEQYF
NA	TRBV15	TRBD2	TRBJ2-2	CATSRVSGRGTGELFF
NA	TRBV20-1	NA	TRBJ2-7	CSAIGTHRGTTGEQYF
NA	TRBV12-3/TRBV12-4	NA	TRBJ2-3	CASSYRTGDTQYF
many	TRBV12-3/TRBV12-4	NA	TRBJ1-5	CASTLSNQPQHF
NA	TRBV6-5	TRBD2	TRBJ2-3	CASSYAGGRDTQYF
NA	TRBV11-3	TRBD2	TRBJ2-7	CASSRPGLRYEQYF
few	TRBV12-3/TRBV12-4	NA	TRBJ2-2	CASSHDSTTGELFF
NA	TRBV7-7	NA	TRBJ2-5	CASSPIGGNQETQYF
few	TRBV15	NA	TRBJ2-1	CATSRNSYNEQFF
few	TRBV29-1	NA	TRBJ2-2	CSAQRPYTKGELFF
NA	TRBV6-1	NA	TRBJ2-7	CASMNPGSSYEQYF
NA	TRBV25-1	NA	TRBJ2-3	CASSPMDTKYF
NA	TRBV12-2	NA	TRBJ2-1	CASRLVEAGAIEQFF
NA	TRBV18	TRBD2	TRBJ2-7	CASSPLSSGRVHSYEQYF
NA	TRBV7-2	TRBD1	TRBJ2-7	CASSLGQGGWGEQYF
few	TRBV20-1	NA	TRBJ1-1	CSARDTEWTEAFF
few	TRBV9	TRBD2	TRBJ2-1	CASSGGLAGFEQFF
NA	TRBV10-3	NA	TRBJ2-3	CAIDRGLSTDTQYF
NA	TRBV11-2	TRBD2	TRBJ2-1	CASSLGLAGGPKQFF
NA	TRBV11-2	NA	TRBJ2-7	CACRHHSYEQYF
few	TRBV15	TRBD1	TRBJ1-5	CATSSRQGGSQPQHF
NA	TRBV5-6	NA	TRBJ2-7	CASSLLSGPYEQYF
NA	TRBV12-3/TRBV12-4	NA	TRBJ2-2	CASSLASGPTGELFF
NA	TRBV11-2	TRBD2	TRBJ2-1	CASSPSGGEGEQFF
few	TRBV5-1	NA	TRBJ2-2	CASSLRTAVTGELFF
once	TRBV9	NA	TRBJ2-1	CASSRGGSGYNEQFF
few	TRBV2	NA	TRBJ2-1	CASSPLESEQFF
many	TRBV7-2	NA	TRBJ2-2	CASSLNGSPGELFF
NA	TRBV10-3	NA	TRBJ2-7	CATSDSFYEQYF
few	TRBV20-1	TRBD2	TRBJ2-1	CSAQRGNKNEQFF